These T cell receptor beta chains were read from a single sample in a study of shared clonotypes between healthy human individuals. Assay: immunoSEQ multiplex PCR; the TCRdb copy retains only in-frame clones and omits some. The data show about 730,000 clones, 72% seen once. The sample was memory CD4+ T cells sorted from blood. Receptors originate from a woman between 25 and 40 years old in good health. Each CDR3 is given with its conserved first and last residue. The D gene is left open where the match is weak. The size field is filled for only some rows; it gives once, few, many or a size class.

clone size: .
J gene: TRBJ2-1
V gene: TRBV10-1
D gene: .
CDR3 DNA: TGCGCCACCCCCGAATACAATGAGCAGTTCTTC
CDR3 protein: CATPEYNEQFF

clone size: .
J gene: TRBJ1-5
V gene: TRBV4-1
D gene: .
CDR3 DNA: TGCGCCAGCAGCCAAGATTGGGGAACAGGTAGCAATCAGCCCCAGCATTTT
CDR3 protein: CASSQDWGTGSNQPQHF

clone size: .
J gene: TRBJ2-3
V gene: TRBV29-1
D gene: .
CDR3 DNA: TGCAGCGTTGGAGGGCGGGAAAGCACAGATACGCAGTATTTT
CDR3 protein: CSVGGRESTDTQYF

clone size: few
J gene: TRBJ2-5
V gene: TRBV7-2
D gene: TRBD2
CDR3 DNA: TGTGCCAGCAGCTTAGGAGGGACTAGCAGGAAGACCCAGTACTTC
CDR3 protein: CASSLGGTSRKTQYF

clone size: many
J gene: TRBJ1-2
V gene: TRBV5-4
D gene: .
CDR3 DNA: TGTGCCAGCAGCGCGGGGAGTCGGGATGGCTACACCTTC
CDR3 protein: CASSAGSRDGYTF

clone size: .
J gene: TRBJ2-2
V gene: TRBV18
D gene: TRBD1
CDR3 DNA: TGTGCCAGCTCACCACGAGACAGGGCGGTATGGACCGGGGAGCTGTTTTTT
CDR3 protein: CASSPRDRAVWTGELFF

clone size: once
J gene: TRBJ2-3
V gene: TRBV7-9
D gene: .
CDR3 DNA: TGTGCCAGCAGCTTACTGGCAGGAGGATCAGATACGCAGTATTTT
CDR3 protein: CASSLLAGGSDTQYF

clone size: once
J gene: TRBJ2-1
V gene: TRBV27
D gene: TRBD2
CDR3 DNA: TGTGCCAGCAGTTTATGGCGGGAGTGGGGCAATGAGCAGTTCTTC
CDR3 protein: CASSLWREWGNEQFF

clone size: .
J gene: TRBJ2-7
V gene: TRBV5-6
D gene: .
CDR3 DNA: TGTGCCAGCAGCAAGGGACCTCACTCCTACGAGCAGTACTTC
CDR3 protein: CASSKGPHSYEQYF

clone size: .
J gene: TRBJ1-4
V gene: TRBV25-1
D gene: .
CDR3 DNA: TGTGCCAGCAGTGAAACCGATGGAAGTGAAAAACTGTTTTTT
CDR3 protein: CASSETDGSEKLFF

clone size: .
J gene: TRBJ2-1
V gene: TRBV5-6
D gene: .
CDR3 DNA: TGTGCCAGCAGCCATTTTGGAGCGGAATACAATGAGCAGTTCTTC
CDR3 protein: CASSHFGAEYNEQFF

clone size: .
J gene: TRBJ2-5
V gene: TRBV7-9
D gene: .
CDR3 DNA: TGTGCCAGCAGCTTAGGGCTAGACGACCAAGAGACCCAGTACTTC
CDR3 protein: CASSLGLDDQETQYF

clone size: few
J gene: TRBJ2-7
V gene: TRBV4-1
D gene: TRBD2
CDR3 DNA: TGCGCCAGCAGCCAATATTGGGGACTAGCAAACTACGAGCAGTACTTC
CDR3 protein: CASSQYWGLANYEQYF

clone size: .
J gene: TRBJ2-1
V gene: TRBV13
D gene: TRBD2
CDR3 DNA: TGTGCCAGCAGCTTAATCGTAGCGCGGGGGGCTGTTGAGCAGTTCTTC
CDR3 protein: CASSLIVARGAVEQFF

clone size: .
J gene: TRBJ2-7
V gene: TRBV7-3
D gene: TRBD1
CDR3 DNA: TGTGCCAGCAGCCGATTCGACAGGGGGGACGAGCAGTACTTC
CDR3 protein: CASSRFDRGDEQYF

clone size: .
J gene: TRBJ2-1
V gene: TRBV14
D gene: TRBD2
CDR3 DNA: TGTGCCAGCAGCCGGAGACTAGCGGCCCAATCCGGTGAGCAGTTCTTC
CDR3 protein: CASSRRLAAQSGEQFF

clone size: .
J gene: TRBJ2-3
V gene: TRBV5-6
D gene: TRBD1
CDR3 DNA: TGTGCCAGCAGGCATCGCCGGGACAGGGGGCGAAGCACAGATACGCAGTATTTT
CDR3 protein: CASRHRRDRGRSTDTQYF

clone size: .
J gene: TRBJ1-5
V gene: TRBV28
D gene: .
CDR3 DNA: TGTGCCAGCCGACAGCTTAGCAATCAGCCCCAGCATTTT
CDR3 protein: CASRQLSNQPQHF

clone size: .
J gene: TRBJ2-2
V gene: TRBV11-2
D gene: .
CDR3 DNA: TGTGCCAGCAGCGGCAGAGGAAGCCGGGCGAACACCGGGGAGCTGTTTTTT
CDR3 protein: CASSGRGSRANTGELFF